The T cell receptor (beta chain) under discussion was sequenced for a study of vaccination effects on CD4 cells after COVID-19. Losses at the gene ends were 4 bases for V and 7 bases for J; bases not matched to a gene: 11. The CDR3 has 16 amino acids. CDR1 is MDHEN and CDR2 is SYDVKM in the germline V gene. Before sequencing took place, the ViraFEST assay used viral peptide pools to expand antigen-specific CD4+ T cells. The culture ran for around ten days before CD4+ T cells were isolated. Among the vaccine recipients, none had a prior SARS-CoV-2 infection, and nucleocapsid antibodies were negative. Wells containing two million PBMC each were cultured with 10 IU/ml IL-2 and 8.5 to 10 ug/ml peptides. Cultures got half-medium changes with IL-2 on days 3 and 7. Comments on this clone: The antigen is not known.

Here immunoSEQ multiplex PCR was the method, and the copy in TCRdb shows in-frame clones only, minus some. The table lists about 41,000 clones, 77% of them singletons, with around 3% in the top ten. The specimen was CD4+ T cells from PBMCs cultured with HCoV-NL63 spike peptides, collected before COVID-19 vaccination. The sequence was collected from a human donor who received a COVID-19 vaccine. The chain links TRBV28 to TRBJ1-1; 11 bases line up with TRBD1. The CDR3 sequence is CASSSGTGGLFSEAFF. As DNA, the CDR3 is TGTGCCAGCAGTTCCGGGACAGGGGGTTTATTTAGTGAAGCTTTCTTT.